This TCR beta chain was recorded in a study of blood T cell repertoires in COVID-19. Study details: Nucleic acid was either cDNA or gDNA, and it came from T cells, B-cell-depleted T cells, or PBMCs.

Authors' methods: Counts of nucleated cells, estimated from reference gene primer amplification, were obtained. Produced via immunoSEQ multiplex PCR; TCRdb's table is partial and in-frame only. For V, J and clone size, that table is used; D and trimming come from the DNA. The sample includes over 250,000 clones, 87% of them seen just once. The CDR3 spans 15 residues. V gave up 0 bases and J gave up 0 bases, with 7 bases separating them. Germline V CDR1 and CDR2: LGHNA, YSLEER. This TCR was recovered from a woman between 35 and 50 years old who had recovered from COVID-19. Sequencing was carried out using peripheral blood. The chain combines TRBV4-3 with TRBJ2-3; D possibly corresponds to TRBD2 (6 bases). CDR3 sequence (DNA): TGCGCCAGCAGCCAAGAAGGGACTAGCACAGATACGCAGTATTTT. It is translated as CASSQEGTSTDTQYF.